A single TCR beta chain is shown here with its context. Its target is unknown. The data are from a study of OX40 agonist ivuxolimab in advanced cancers. General study results and limits: By week 6 at 0.1 to 3.0 mg/kg, blood CD4+ and CD8+ T cells had expanded clonally. Relative to CD4+, CD8+ T cells held more expanded clones on average. Among the lowest peripheral clonal expansion occurred in 0.1-3.0 mg/kg partial responders.

Produced via immunoSEQ multiplex PCR; TCRdb's table is partial and in-frame only. The table has some 65,000 clones, roughly 90% seen once; the top ten hold just over 2%. This sample comprised CD4+ or CD8+ T cells sorted from blood, obtained in a trial of the OX40 agonist ivuxolimab. The sequence came from an adult with an advanced solid tumor such as melanoma, head and neck, liver or kidney cancer.

The chain's CDR3 is CASSPRQRQGGDTQYF. DNA for the CDR3: TGTGCCAGCAGCCCACGACAAAGGCAGGGGGGAGATACGCAGTATTTT. The V call is TRBV11-3, the J call TRBJ2-3; D perhaps matches TRBD1 (7 bases). Trimming took 5 bases from V and 5 from J, leaving 20 bases between them. The CDR3 is made up of 16 amino acids. Germline CDR1 is SGHNT and CDR2 is YENEEA.